The entry that follows covers one TCR beta chain sequence. The specificity of this receptor is unknown. No base-level quality is on record; no much larger clone is a single base apart. The CDR3 spans 14 residues, from the cysteine through the phenylalanine. The sequence is cut down to CDR3 DNA, 42 bases in frame from base 1. As encoded in the germline V gene, CDR1 is MNHEY while CDR2 is SVGAGI. The germline V end is reduced by 6 bases and the J end by 5 bases; junction bases left unmatched: 8. Participants were included only if at least one PBMC sample before ART initiation and at least two post-ART samples were available. All participants with HIV were treated in the United States of America. Before DNA extraction, cryopreserved samples containing about 0.95-10 million PBMC were thawed and washed. At the time of the earliest PBMC sample, participants with HIV were aged between about 20 and 55 years. PBMC samples were contributed by each participant from 1-4 timepoints before ART initiation and 2-8 timepoints after ART initiation, with a median of 7 samples. For every participant, serial HIV viral load, CD4+ T-cell count, ART history and demographic data were obtained. A Qiagen kit on a QIAcube was used to extract genomic DNA from unsorted PBMC, with samples processed in batches of 12.

Sequencing of the TRB variable region was done with the immunoSEQ hsTCRB v3.0 assay at survey level resolution. The targeted TRB sequencing depth was roughly 40,000-50,000 T-cell genomes per sample. An Illumina MiSeq with a v3 150-cycle kit was used to sequence the pooled TRB libraries. The original methods were these. Analysis of repertoires was carried out in R inside a reproducible Nextflow workflow spanning QC, data transformation and analysis. LymphoSeq2, an R package for AIRR-Seq data exploration, was used to implement custom analyses. A handful of samples that produced fewer than 5000 total TRB sequences were removed, so some 190 HIV repertoires were analyzed. Of the approximately 190 retained HIV repertoires, 55 to 60 were collected before and around 130 after ART initiation. Repertoires were downsampled to 5000 TRB nucleotide sequences, with summary statistics averaged over 100 downsampling iterations. TRB sequences were retained for analysis only if CDR3 regions of at least seven amino acids were present. Diversity was assessed using a clonality score derived from Shannon entropy and using the Gini coefficient. In the repertoire networks, any two of the top 5000 CDR3 amino acid sequences were linked whenever the two sequences differed by an edit distance of one. Antigen specificity groups and MHC restriction were predicted for TRB CDR3 amino acid sequences with GLIPH2. CDR3 amino acid sequences were matched against VDJdb and McPAS-TCR to flag known CMV, EBV, HIV or tissue antigen associations. Pre-ART, post-ART and control groups were compared with Wilcoxon signed-rank tests and Holm-Bonferroni correction. Held by TCRdb, this immuneACCESS table contains in-frame sequences only and omits some clones. Under half of the omission traces to an unresolved V gene where checked; the cause of the rest is unknown. Clone size and V and J calls were adopted from that table, with D and trimming inferred from the DNA. Recorded for this sample are under 30,000 clones; about 85% of them occurred a single time. The top ten hold 7.5% to 10% of the sample.

This sample stems from a study of long-term antiretroviral therapy in people with HIV (dated by TCRdb to the early 2020s). Regarding the complete study: The earliest samples were collected about a decade before the 2015 WHO recommendation for immediate ART, when ART was typically delayed until CD4 counts fell. Whether ART initiation and durable HIV suppression were associated with changes in peripheral blood TRB repertoire composition and diversity was tested in a retrospective serial study. A total of around 200 cryopreserved PBMC samples were contributed to the cohort by 30 adults with confirmed HIV infection, with samples collected serially over a mean of approximately six years (range 1-12). Among the approximately 30 participants with HIV, approximately 10 were female. No cross-contamination during QIAcube processing turned up in test extractions that ran a monoclonal T-cell line alongside 30 to 35 polyclonal samples.

Overall study outcomes, separate from this receptor: Limited PBMC availability meant only the TCR beta chain was sequenced, without alpha chain pairing. Compared with controls, HIV repertoires had narrower CDR3 length ranges, and the network structure pointed to an antigen-experienced repertoire that shifted only slightly toward naive after ART. Starting ART was linked to a significant rise in TRB diversity, yet even with long-term ART the diversity remained significantly lower than in transplant donor controls. The samples span the years 2004 to 2017, and the ART regimens used may be less effective than current regimens. Because pre-ART samples had limited cell numbers, profiling was done on unsorted PBMC rather than on sorted CD4+ and CD8+ T cells. Inferences about post-ART repertoire changes were limited because no data were available on ART adherence, viral resistance or therapy changes. Expanded TRB clones identified before ART initiation dominated the repertoire across all time points, though the dominance fluctuated and decreased in many PLHIV after ART.

The sequencing used unsorted PBMCs, collected 3 years after starting antiretroviral therapy. The clonotype comes from a middle-aged man with HIV. Recombination linked TRBV6-5 to TRBJ1-2, and 8 junctional nucleotides match TRBD1. The nucleotide sequence reads as follows: TGTGCCAGCAGCGCCCGACAGGGGCTTTATGGCTACACCTTC. Protein translation: CASSARQGLYGYTF.